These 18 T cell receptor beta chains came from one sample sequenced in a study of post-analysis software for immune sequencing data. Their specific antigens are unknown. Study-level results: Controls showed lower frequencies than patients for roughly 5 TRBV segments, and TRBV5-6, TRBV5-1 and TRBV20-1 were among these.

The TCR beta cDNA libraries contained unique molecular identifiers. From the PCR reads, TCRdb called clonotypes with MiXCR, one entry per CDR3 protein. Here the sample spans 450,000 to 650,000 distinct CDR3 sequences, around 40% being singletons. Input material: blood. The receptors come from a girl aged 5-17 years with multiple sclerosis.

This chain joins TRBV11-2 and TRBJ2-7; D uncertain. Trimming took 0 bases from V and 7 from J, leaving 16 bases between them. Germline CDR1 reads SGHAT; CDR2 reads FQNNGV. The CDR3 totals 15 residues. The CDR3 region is CASSLEPGTHNEQYF. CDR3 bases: TGTGCCAGCAGCTTAGAACCAGGAACCCACAATGAGCAGTACTTC.

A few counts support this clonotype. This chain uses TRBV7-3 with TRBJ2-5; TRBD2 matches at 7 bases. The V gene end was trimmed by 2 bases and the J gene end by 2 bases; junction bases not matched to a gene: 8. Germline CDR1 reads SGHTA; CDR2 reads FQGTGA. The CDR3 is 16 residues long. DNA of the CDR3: TGTGCCAGCAGCTTAGGGGTTTGGGGGGGGCAAGAGACCCAGTACTTC. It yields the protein CASSLGVWGGQETQYF. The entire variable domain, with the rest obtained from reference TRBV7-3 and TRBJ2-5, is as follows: GAGVSQTPSNKVTEKGKYVELRCDPISGHTALYWYRQSLGQGPEFLIYFQGTGAADDSGLPNDRFFAVRPEGSVSTLKIQRTERGDSAVYLCASSLGVWGGQETQYFGPGTRLLVL.

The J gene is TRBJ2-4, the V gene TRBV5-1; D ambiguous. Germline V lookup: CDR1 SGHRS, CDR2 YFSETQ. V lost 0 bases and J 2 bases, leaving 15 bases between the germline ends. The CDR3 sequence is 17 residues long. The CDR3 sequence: CASSLGAATLTKNIQYF. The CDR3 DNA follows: TGCGCCAGCAGCTTGGGGGCGGCTACTCTAACCAAAAACATTCAGTACTTC.

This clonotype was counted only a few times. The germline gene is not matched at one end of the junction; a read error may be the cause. Written as DNA, the CDR3 is TGTGCCTCCAGTGAACGGACCGGAAGGTTAAACAATGAGCAGTTCTTC. Its protein is CASSERTGRLNNEQFF. The chain combines TRBV24-1 with TRBJ2-1; D not certain. Germline V gene data show CDR1 as KGHDR and CDR2 as SFDVKD. This CDR3 region has 16 residues.

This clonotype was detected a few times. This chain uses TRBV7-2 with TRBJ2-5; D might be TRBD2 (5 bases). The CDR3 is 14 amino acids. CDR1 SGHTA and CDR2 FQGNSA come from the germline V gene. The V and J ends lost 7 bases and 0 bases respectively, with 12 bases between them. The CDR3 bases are TGTGCCAGCACTGGAGGAGGTAACCAAGAGACCCAGTACTTC. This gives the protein CASTGGGNQETQYF.

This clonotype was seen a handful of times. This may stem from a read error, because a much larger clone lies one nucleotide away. In DNA form, the CDR3 reads TGTGCCAGCAGTTTAAGTTGGACTAGCGAGTACAATGAGCAGTTCTTC. This translates into CASSLSWTSEYNEQFF. The chain combines TRBV12-3 or TRBV12-4 with TRBJ2-1; 9 bases fit TRBD2. This CDR3 has 16 residues. The J segment lost 4 bases and the V segment lost 2 bases, leaving 6 bases of the junction unmatched.

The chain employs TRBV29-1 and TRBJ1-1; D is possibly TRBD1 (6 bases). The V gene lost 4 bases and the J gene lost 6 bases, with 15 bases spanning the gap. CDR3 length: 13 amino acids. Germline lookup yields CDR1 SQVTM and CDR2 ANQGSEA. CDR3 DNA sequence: TGCAGCGTTGCCCGGGTGGGGGCAGCTGAAGCTTTCTTT. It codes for CSVARVGAAEAFF.

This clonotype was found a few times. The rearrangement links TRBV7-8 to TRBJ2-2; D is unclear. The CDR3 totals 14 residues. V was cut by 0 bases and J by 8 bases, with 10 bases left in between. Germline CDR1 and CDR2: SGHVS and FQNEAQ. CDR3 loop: CASSLAGRGGELFF. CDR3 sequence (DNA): TGTGCCAGCAGCTTAGCAGGGCGAGGTGGGGAGCTGTTTTTT.

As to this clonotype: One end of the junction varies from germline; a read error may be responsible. Here the CDR3 reads CASSLMMRGSGETQYF. The DNA of the CDR3 is TGTGCCAGTAGCTTAATGATGCGCGGGAGCGGGGAGACCCAGTACTTC. J is TRBJ2-5 and V is TRBV7-2, with 7 positions matching TRBD2. Germline V gene sequence: CDR1 SGHTA, CDR2 FQGNSA. The CDR3 totals 16 residues.

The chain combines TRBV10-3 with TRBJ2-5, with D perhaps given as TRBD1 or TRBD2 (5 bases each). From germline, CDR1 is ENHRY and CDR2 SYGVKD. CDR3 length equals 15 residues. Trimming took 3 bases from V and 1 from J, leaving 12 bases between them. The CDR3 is CAISDGAGTQETQYF. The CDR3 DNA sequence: TGTGCCATCAGTGATGGGGCGGGCACCCAAGAGACCCAGTACTTC.

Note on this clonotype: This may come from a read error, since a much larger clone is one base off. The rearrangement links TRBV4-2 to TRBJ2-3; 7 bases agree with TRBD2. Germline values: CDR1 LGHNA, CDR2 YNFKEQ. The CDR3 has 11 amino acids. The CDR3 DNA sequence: TGTGTCAGCAGACTAGCCAATACGCAGTATTTT. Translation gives CVSRLANTQYF.

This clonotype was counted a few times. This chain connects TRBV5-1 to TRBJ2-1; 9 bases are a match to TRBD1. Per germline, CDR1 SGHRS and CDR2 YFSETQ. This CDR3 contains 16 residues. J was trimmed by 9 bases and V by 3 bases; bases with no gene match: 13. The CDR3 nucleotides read TGCGCCAGCAGCTCCATTGGTGGGACAGGGATTGGTGAGCAGTTCTTC. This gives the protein CASSSIGGTGIGEQFF. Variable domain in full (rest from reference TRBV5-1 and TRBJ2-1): KAGVTQTPRYLIKTRGQQVTLSCSPISGHRSVSWYQQTPGQGLQFLFEYFSETQRNKGNFPGRFSGRQFSNSRSEMNVSTLELGDSALYLCASSSIGGTGIGEQFFGPGTRLTVL.

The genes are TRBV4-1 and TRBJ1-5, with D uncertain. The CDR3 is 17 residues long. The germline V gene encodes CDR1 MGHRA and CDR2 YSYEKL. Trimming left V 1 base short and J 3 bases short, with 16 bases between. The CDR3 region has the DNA TGCGCCAGCAGCCAAGGGCGCGGGGAAAGACCCAATCAGCCCCAGCATTTT. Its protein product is CASSQGRGERPNQPQHF.

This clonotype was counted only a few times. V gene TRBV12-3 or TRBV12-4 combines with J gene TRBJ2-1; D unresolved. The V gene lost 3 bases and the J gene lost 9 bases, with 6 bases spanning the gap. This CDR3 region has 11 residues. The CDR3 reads CASSFSTEQFF. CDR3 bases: TGTGCCAGCAGTTTCAGTACTGAGCAGTTCTTC.

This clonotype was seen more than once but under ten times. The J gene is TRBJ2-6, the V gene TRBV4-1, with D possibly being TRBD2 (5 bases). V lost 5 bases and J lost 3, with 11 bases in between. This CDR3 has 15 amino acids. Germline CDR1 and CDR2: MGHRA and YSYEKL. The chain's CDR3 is CASSESGYGANVLTF. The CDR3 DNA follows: TGCGCCAGCAGCGAATCGGGGTATGGGGCCAACGTCCTGACTTTC.

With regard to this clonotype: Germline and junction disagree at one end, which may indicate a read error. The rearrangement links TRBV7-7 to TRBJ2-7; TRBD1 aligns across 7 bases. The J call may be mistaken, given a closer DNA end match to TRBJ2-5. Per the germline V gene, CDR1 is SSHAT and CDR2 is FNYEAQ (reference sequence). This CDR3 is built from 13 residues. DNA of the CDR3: TGTGCTAGCAGCGCGCGACAGGGCGAGACCCAGTACTTC. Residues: CASSARQGETQYF.

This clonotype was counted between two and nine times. CDR3 loop: CASRQAYGYTF. CDR3 nucleotides: TGTGCCAGCAGGCAGGCCTATGGCTACACCTTC. The V gene is TRBV13, the J gene TRBJ1-2, with D hard to call. Germline CDR1 PRHDT, CDR2 FYEKMQ (reference sequence). CDR3 length: 11 residues. Between the trimmed V and J ends, which lost 6 bases and 4 bases, there was a span of 6 bases.

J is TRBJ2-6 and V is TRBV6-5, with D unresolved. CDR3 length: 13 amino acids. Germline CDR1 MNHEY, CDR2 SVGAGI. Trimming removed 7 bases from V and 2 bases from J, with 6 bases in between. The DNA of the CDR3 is TGTGCCAGCAAGTTCCCTGGGGCCAACGTCCTGACTTTC. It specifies CASKFPGANVLTF.